A single sample gave rise to the 20 T cell receptor beta chains below, sequenced in a study of tumor-infiltrating lymphocytes in primary liver carcinoma. The study extracted blood RNA from unsorted whole blood and also extracted germline DNA. A constant-region primer primed TCR beta cDNA synthesis from 400 to 550 ng of total RNA. TCR beta libraries came from three nested multiplex PCR rounds using slightly modified ARM-PCR. In the first two PCR rounds, TRBV1-TRBV30 forward primers were paired with a C-beta reverse primer, and each round lasted roughly 9 cycles. TCRdb itself ran the multiplex PCR reads through MiXCR, one entry per CDR3 protein. The sample lists 300,000 to 400,000 distinct CDR3 sequences, 65% occurring once. Material for sequencing was peripheral blood. The origin of the receptors is a man between 35 and 55 years old with primary liver carcinoma and hepatitis B virus infection.

As to this clonotype: The junction and the germline gene differ at one end; a read error may be behind it. The chain uses TRBV14 and TRBJ1-6; 8 bases are a match to TRBD1. CDR3 length equals 15 residues. CDR1 SGHDN and CDR2 FVKESK come from the germline V gene. Here the CDR3 DNA reads TGTGCCAGCAACCAAGGGGGACAGGCTAATTCACCCCTCCACTTT. It is translated as CASNQGGQANSPLHF.

J is TRBJ1-1 and V is TRBV29-1; D unclear. The germline V and J ends were trimmed by 8 bases and 5 bases, with 15 bases remaining between them. Germline lookup yields CDR1 SQVTM and CDR2 ANQGSEA. The CDR3 runs to 12 residues. CDR3 DNA sequence: TGCAGCCTTGGGTTAATTGGAACTGAAGCTTTCTTT. It specifies CSLGLIGTEAFF.

This clonotype has only a few counts. The rearrangement joins TRBV5-1 to TRBJ2-7; weak D call: TRBD1 (6 bases). This CDR3 has 17 residues. Germline CDR1 reads SGHRS; CDR2 reads YFSETQ. Between the trimmed V and J ends, which lost 0 bases and 0 bases, there was a span of 16 bases. CDR3 nucleotide sequence: TGCGCCAGCAGCTTGGCCGAAAGACGGACAGTCTCCTACGAGCAGTACTTC. This translates into CASSLAERRTVSYEQYF. The complete variable domain, with remaining parts taken from reference TRBV5-1 and TRBJ2-7, reads KAGVTQTPRYLIKTRGQQVTLSCSPISGHRSVSWYQQTPGQGLQFLFEYFSETQRNKGNFPGRFSGRQFSNSRSEMNVSTLELGDSALYLCASSLAERRTVSYEQYFGPGTRLTVT.

The table lists this clonotype with a few counts. This sequence joins TRBV5-1 and TRBJ1-1; tentatively, D is TRBD1 (5 bases). Trimming stripped 4 bases from V and 0 bases from J, with 10 bases between. Germline CDR1 is SGHRS and CDR2 is YFSETQ. The CDR3 loop spans 14 amino acids. In DNA form, the CDR3 reads TGCGCCAGCAGCGGAGGGACGGTGAACACTGAAGCTTTCTTT. This sequence encodes CASSGGTVNTEAFF.

Comments on this clonotype: Since a much larger clone is just one base distant, this may be a read error. This chain joins TRBV4-3 and TRBJ2-3, with TRBD2 matching 10 bases. The CDR3 is made up of 17 amino acids. Germline V gene lookup returns CDR1 LGHNA and CDR2 YSLEER. CDR3 in amino acids: CASSQAAGGASTHTQYF. DNA of the CDR3: TGCGCCAGCAGCCAAGCAGCGGGGGGGGCTAGCACACATACGCAGTATTTT.

The chain links TRBV7-9 to TRBJ2-1; D ambiguous. The CDR3 length is 13 residues. The germline V gene encodes CDR1 SEHNR and CDR2 FQNEAQ (reference sequence). V gave up 1 base and J gave up 13 bases, with 14 bases separating them. CDR3 bases: TGTGCCAGCAGCTTAGACGGCGTTCCCTTTCAGTTCTTC. Encoded protein: CASSLDGVPFQFF.

This clonotype was seen repeatedly, ten times or more. The V and J genes are TRBV4-2 and TRBJ1-6, with a weak D call TRBD1 (5 bases). The CDR3 sequence is 16 residues long. V lost 4 bases, J lost 9 bases, and 19 bases lay in between. Per germline, CDR1 LGHNA and CDR2 YNFKEQ. CDR3 amino acids: CASSLNNDGGSSPLHF. The CDR3, as DNA: TGTGCCAGCAGCCTAAATAATGATGGGGGGAGTTCACCCCTCCACTTT.

V usage is TRBV4-2 and J usage is TRBJ2-7, with D hard to call. Trimming shortened V by 4 bases and J by 5 bases, and 9 bases separated the two germline ends. This CDR3 is 12 amino acids long. Germline V gene data show CDR1 as LGHNA and CDR2 as YNFKEQ. The CDR3 protein is CASSPQGHEQYF. CDR3 DNA sequence: TGTGCCAGCAGCCCCCAAGGACACGAGCAGTACTTC.

V and J are TRBV19 and TRBJ2-5; TRBD1 might be the D (6 bases). Germline values: CDR1 LNHDA, CDR2 SQIVND (reference sequence). V was pared by 8 bases and J by 14 bases, with 21 bases between. The CDR3 sequence is 12 residues long. The CDR3 sequence is CASRQAGETRYF. CDR3 in DNA: TGTGCCAGTCGACAGGCTGGGGAGACCCGATACTTC. Drawing the rest from reference TRBV19 and TRBJ2-5, the complete variable domain is DGGITQSPKYLFRKEGQNVTLSCEQNLNHDAMYWYRQDPGQGLRLIYYSQIVNDFQKGDIAEGYSVSREKKESFPLTVTSAQKNPTAFYLCASRQAGETRYFGPGTRLLVL.

About this clonotype: A much bigger clone sits one base away, suggesting this may be a read error. V and J are TRBV12-3 or TRBV12-4 and TRBJ2-2; D is ambiguous. Trimming cost V 2 bases and J 4 bases, with 11 bases left between them. The CDR3 is made up of 15 amino acids. CDR3 DNA: TGTGCCAGCAGTTTATTAACAGTGTCCACCGGGGAGCTGTTTTTT. As protein: CASSLLTVSTGELFF.

V is TRBV6-1 and J is TRBJ2-5; possibly TRBD1 for D (6 bases). This CDR3 spans 15 amino acids. Trimming cost V 4 bases and J 2 bases, with 14 bases left between them. Per germline, CDR1 MNHNS and CDR2 SASEGT. As DNA, the CDR3 is TGTGCCAGCAGTGGGGGAAGGGGGAATCAAGAGACCCAGTACTTC. Its translation: CASSGGRGNQETQYF.

V usage is TRBV4-3 and J usage is TRBJ2-5; D may be TRBD2 (5 bases). CDR3 length: 15 amino acids. Germline-derived CDR1 and CDR2 are LGHNA and YSLEER. V lost 2 bases and J lost 5, with 15 bases in between. CDR3 nucleotide sequence: TGCGCCAGCAGCCAAAGAACGGCAAGAGGGGAGACCCAGTACTTC. It is translated as CASSQRTARGETQYF.

In this sample, this clonotype turned up once. Germline is not matched at one junction end, which may reflect a read error. The V gene is TRBV6-1, the J gene TRBJ2-7, with TRBD2 identical over 10 bases. The germline CDR1 and CDR2 sequences are MNHNS and SASEGT. This CDR3 contains 15 residues. CDR3 nucleotide sequence: TGTGTCAGCAGTGAGATAGGACTAGCGGCCTACGAGCAGTACTTC. Translating it yields CVSSEIGLAAYEQYF.

This clonotype was counted many times. The chain has TRBV6-2 or TRBV6-3 and TRBJ2-2; 7 bases match TRBD2. The trim removed 8 bases at V and 7 bases at J, leaving 10 bases unmatched. Per the germline V gene, CDR1 is MNHEY and CDR2 is SVGEGT. The CDR3 spans 14 residues. The CDR3 loop is CASFAGAVGGELFF. CDR3 DNA: TGTGCCAGCTTCGCGGGAGCAGTGGGCGGGGAGCTGTTTTTT.

As regards this clonotype: Since no conserved phenylalanine or tryptophan closes the CDR3, a read error is the likely cause. The chain carries TRBV11-1 and TRBJ2-7; D call uncertain. Per the germline V gene, CDR1 is SGHAT and CDR2 is FQDESV (reference sequence). V was shortened by 7 bases and J by 3 bases, with 13 bases between the two germline ends. The CDR3 contains 13 residues. CDR3 amino acids: CASNFGQLYEQYS. The CDR3 coding sequence is TGTGCCAGCAACTTTGGCCAGCTCTACGAGCAGTACTCC.

The sample holds many counts of this clonotype. CDR3: CATSEYSTTSSYNEQFF. CDR3 sequence (DNA): TGTGCCACCAGTGAATATTCTACGACTAGCTCCTACAATGAGCAGTTCTTC. This chain uses TRBV24-1 with TRBJ2-1; weak D call: TRBD2 (6 bases). Trimming pared 4 bases from V and 0 bases from J, leaving 15 bases between. The CDR3 has 17 amino acids. Germline values: CDR1 KGHDR, CDR2 SFDVKD.

Notes on this clonotype: This may arise from a read error, as a much more abundant clone is one base away. The rearrangement joins TRBV29-1 to TRBJ2-7; a possible D gene is TRBD2 (5 bases). This CDR3 has 12 amino acids. Germline lookup yields CDR1 SQVTM and CDR2 ANQGSEA. Here the CDR3 DNA reads TGCAGAGTTGGAGGCAGCTCCTACGAGCAGTACTTC. Protein: CRVGGSSYEQYF.

In regard to this clonotype: It may be a read error: a sequence one base away is much more abundant. V gene TRBV4-1 combines with J gene TRBJ1-2; weak D call: TRBD1 (5 bases). V lost 1 base to trimming and J lost 2 bases, with 23 bases between them. The CDR3 totals 19 residues. The germline V gene encodes CDR1 MGHRA and CDR2 YSYEKL. As DNA, the CDR3 is TGCGCCAGCAGCCAAGTTATGGCAGGGTACATCGACCAAAACTATGGCTACACCTTC. Translating it yields CASSQVMAGYIDQNYGYTF.

The genes are TRBV6-5 and TRBJ1-5; D is perhaps TRBD1 (5 bases). CDR3 size: 14 residues. Trimming shortened V by 4 bases and J by 1 base, and 8 bases separated the two germline ends. Germline V gene data show CDR1 as MNHEY and CDR2 as SVGAGI. The DNA of the CDR3 is TGTGCCAGCAGTTGCGGGGGGAGCAATCAGCCCCAGCATTTT. Its translation: CASSCGGSNQPQHF.

This sequence joins TRBV11-2 and TRBJ2-2, with 8 bases identical to TRBD1. CDR3 length: 17 residues. V gave up 4 bases and J gave up 4 bases; unmatched junction bases: 11. Per germline, CDR1 SGHAT and CDR2 FQNNGV. CDR3: CASSSAQGARGTGELFF. The DNA for the CDR3 is TGTGCCAGCAGCTCAGCCCAGGGGGCGCGGGGCACCGGGGAGCTGTTTTTT.